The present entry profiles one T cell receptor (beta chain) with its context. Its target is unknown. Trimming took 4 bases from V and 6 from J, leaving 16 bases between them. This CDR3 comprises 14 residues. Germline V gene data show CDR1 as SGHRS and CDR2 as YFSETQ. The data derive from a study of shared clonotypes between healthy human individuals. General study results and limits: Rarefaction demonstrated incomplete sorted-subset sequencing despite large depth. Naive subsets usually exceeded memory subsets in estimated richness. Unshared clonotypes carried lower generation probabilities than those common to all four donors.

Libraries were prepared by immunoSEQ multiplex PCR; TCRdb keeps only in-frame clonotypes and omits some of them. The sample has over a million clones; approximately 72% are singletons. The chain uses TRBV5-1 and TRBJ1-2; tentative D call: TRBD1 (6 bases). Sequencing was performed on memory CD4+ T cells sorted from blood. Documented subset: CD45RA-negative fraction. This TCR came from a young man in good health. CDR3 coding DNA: TGCGCCAGCAGCCCCTTACAGGGTTCGCATGGCTACACCTTC. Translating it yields CASSPLQGSHGYTF.